A single T cell receptor beta chain is shown here with its context. What it recognizes is unknown. The data originate from a study of T cell responses to AZD1222 COVID-19 vaccine. Study observations and caveats: Repertoires were collected only later (after the peak T cell response had occurred).

TCRdb's copy holds only in-frame clones and misses some; the assay was immunoSEQ multiplex PCR. The table has about 160,000 clones, around nine tenths seen once. J was trimmed by 8 bases and V by 7 bases; bases with no gene match: 14. Germline values: CDR1 LNHDA, CDR2 SQIVND (reference sequence). The CDR3 contains 15 residues. The specimen was peripheral blood, collected 28 days after the second AZD1222 dose. The TCR was taken from an adult who received the AZD1222 COVID-19 vaccine. This chain links TRBV19 with TRBJ2-1, with 7 bases aligning to TRBD2. CDR3 in amino acids: CASTTLAGVVHEQFF. CDR3 coding DNA: TGTGCCAGTACGACCCTTGCGGGGGTTGTGCATGAGCAGTTCTTC.